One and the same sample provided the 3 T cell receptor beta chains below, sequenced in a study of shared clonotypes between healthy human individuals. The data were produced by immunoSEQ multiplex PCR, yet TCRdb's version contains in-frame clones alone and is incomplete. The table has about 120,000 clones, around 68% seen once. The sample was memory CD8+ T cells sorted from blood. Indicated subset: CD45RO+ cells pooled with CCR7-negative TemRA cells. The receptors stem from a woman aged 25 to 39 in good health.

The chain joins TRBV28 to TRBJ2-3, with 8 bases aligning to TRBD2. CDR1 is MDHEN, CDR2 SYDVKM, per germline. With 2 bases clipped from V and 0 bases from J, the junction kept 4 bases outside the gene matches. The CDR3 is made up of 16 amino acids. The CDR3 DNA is TGTGCCAGCAGTTTAAGACTAGCGCTAAGCACAGATACGCAGTATTTT. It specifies CASSLRLALSTDTQYF.

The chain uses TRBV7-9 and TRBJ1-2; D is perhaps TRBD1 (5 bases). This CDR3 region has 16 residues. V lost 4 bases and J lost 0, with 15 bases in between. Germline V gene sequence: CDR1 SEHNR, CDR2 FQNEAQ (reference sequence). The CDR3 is CASSSLPGGTNYGYTF. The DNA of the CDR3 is TGTGCCAGCAGCTCCTTACCCGGGGGGACTAACTATGGCTACACCTTC.

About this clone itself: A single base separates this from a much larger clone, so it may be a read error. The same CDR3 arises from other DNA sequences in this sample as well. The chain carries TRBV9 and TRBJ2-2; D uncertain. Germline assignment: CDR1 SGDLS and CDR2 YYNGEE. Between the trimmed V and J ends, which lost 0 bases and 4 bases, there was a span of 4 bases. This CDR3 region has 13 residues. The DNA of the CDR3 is TGTGCCAGCAGCGTAGGAGGCACCGGGGAGCTGTTTTTT. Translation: CASSVGGTGELFF.